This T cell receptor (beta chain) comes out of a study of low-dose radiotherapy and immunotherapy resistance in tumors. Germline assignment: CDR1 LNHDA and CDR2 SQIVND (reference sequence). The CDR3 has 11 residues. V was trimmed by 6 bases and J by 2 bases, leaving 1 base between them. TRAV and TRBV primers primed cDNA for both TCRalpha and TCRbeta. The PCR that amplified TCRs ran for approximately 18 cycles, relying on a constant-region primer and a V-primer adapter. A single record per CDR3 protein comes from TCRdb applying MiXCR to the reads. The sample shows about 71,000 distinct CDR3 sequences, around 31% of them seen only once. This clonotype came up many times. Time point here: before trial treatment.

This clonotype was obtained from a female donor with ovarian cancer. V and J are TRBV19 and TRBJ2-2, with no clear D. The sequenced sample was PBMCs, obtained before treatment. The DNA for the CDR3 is TGTGCCAGTAGCAACACCGGGGAGCTGTTTTTT. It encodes CASSNTGELFF.